The rows below give T cell receptor beta chains drawn from one sample of a study of shared clonotypes between healthy human individuals. Here immunoSEQ multiplex PCR was the method, and the copy in TCRdb shows in-frame clones only, minus some. The table records about 2 million clones, 90% to 95% of them present only once. The sample taken for sequencing was naive CD4+ T cells sorted from blood. These receptors all stem from a young man in good health. Both conserved end residues are part of each CDR3. D genes are given only for firm matches. Not every row has a clone size; where given, it reads once, few, many or a size class.

j_gene,abundance,d_gene,v_gene,CDR3nt,CDR3aa
TRBJ1-2,-,-,TRBV6-6,TGTGCCAGCAGTTTCAGGCAGGACATCTCCGGTGGCTACACCTTC,CASSFRQDISGGYTF
TRBJ2-7,-,TRBD2,TRBV30,TGTGCCTGGACAAGGGGCGGGAGCTCCTACGAGCAGTACTTC,CAWTRGGSSYEQYF
TRBJ2-2,-,-,TRBV2,TGTGCCAGCACCCCCGACACCGCCCGCACCGGGGAGCTGTTTTTT,CASTPDTARTGELFF
TRBJ1-4,-,-,TRBV30,TGTGCCTGGAGTGCCTGGGGAAATGAAAAACTGTTTTTT,CAWSAWGNEKLFF
TRBJ2-7,-,TRBD2,TRBV5-5,TGTGCCAGCAGCTTGCTAGCGGATGGGTCCTACGAGCAGTACTTC,CASSLLADGSYEQYF
TRBJ2-7,-,TRBD2,TRBV7-9,TGTGCCAGCAGCTTGACCGGGACTAGCGGATTGGGGCAGTACTTC,CASSLTGTSGLGQYF
TRBJ1-5,-,TRBD1,TRBV15,TGTGCCACCAGCGAACGGGACAGGGGAAATCAGCCCCAGCATTTT,CATSERDRGNQPQHF
TRBJ2-2,-,-,TRBV11-2,TGTGCCAGCAGCTTCGGATTGGGGCAGGCGAACACCGGGGAGCTGTTTTTT,CASSFGLGQANTGELFF
TRBJ2-2,-,TRBD2,TRBV2,TGTGCCAGCAATACCCGGGGGGAATCCGGGGAGCTGTTTTTT,CASNTRGESGELFF
TRBJ2-7,once,-,TRBV28,TGTGCCAGCAGTCTGGGATTTCCCTACGAGCAGTACTTC,CASSLGFPYEQYF
TRBJ2-3,-,TRBD2,TRBV30,TGTGCCTGGAGTGTACGACGACTAGCGGGGGCAGATACGCAGTATTTT,CAWSVRRLAGADTQYF
TRBJ1-3,-,-,TRBV30,TGTGCCTGGAGCCCCAAGGACCTGGGTCGGTCCACCATATATTTT,CAWSPKDLGRSTIYF
TRBJ2-3,-,-,TRBV6-1,TGTGCCAGCAGTGCTGGACCGAGGAGCACAGATACGCAGTATTTT,CASSAGPRSTDTQYF